Listed here are 15 T cell receptor beta chains from one sample, sequenced in a study of T cells after yellow fever vaccination. TCRdb reprocessed the 5' RACE reads with MiXCR, giving one entry per CDR3 protein. Of under 700,000 distinct CDR3 sequences listed, roughly 17% were seen once; the top ten hold roughly 17%. The material was PBMCs, obtained around 5 days after the first yellow fever vaccination. These receptors originate from a man aged 18-30 years who received the YFV17D yellow fever vaccine.

This clonotype was recorded many times. The V gene is TRBV7-9, the J gene TRBJ2-2; D gene ambiguous. The V end lost 2 bases, the J end lost 4 bases, and 11 bases lay between the germline ends. The CDR3 is made up of 15 amino acids. The germline V gene has CDR1 SEHNR and CDR2 FQNEAQ (reference sequence). CDR3 sequence reads: CASSLSVGPTGELFF. The DNA for the CDR3 is TGTGCCAGCAGCTTAAGCGTTGGCCCCACCGGGGAGCTGTTTTTT.

The table lists this clonotype with a few counts. The genes are TRBV6-2 or TRBV6-3 and TRBJ2-3; the D gene is possibly TRBD1 (7 bases). This CDR3 comprises 13 residues. Trimming cost V 2 bases and J 8 bases, with 11 bases left between them. Germline V lookup: CDR1 MNHEY, CDR2 SVGEGT. The CDR3 region is CASSYGGGFTQYF. The CDR3 DNA sequence: TGTGCCAGCAGTTACGGAGGGGGCTTTACGCAGTATTTT.

In this sample, this clonotype turned up a few times. The rearrangement uses TRBV5-1 and TRBJ1-4; D ambiguous. The CDR3 sequence is 15 residues long. V was cut by 0 bases and J by 7 bases, with 13 bases left in between. Germline lookup yields CDR1 SGHRS and CDR2 YFSETQ. The CDR3 sequence: CASSLEPTSGEKLFF. CDR3 DNA sequence: TGCGCCAGCAGCTTGGAGCCCACGAGTGGTGAAAAACTGTTTTTT.

There are a few counts of this clonotype. The rearrangement uses TRBV18 and TRBJ2-1; no firm D call. Germline V gene sequence: CDR1 KGHSH, CDR2 LQKENI. The V gene lost 0 bases and the J gene lost 7 bases, with 10 bases spanning the gap. This CDR3 has 14 amino acids. CDR3 protein: CASSPPRPMNEQFF. The CDR3 bases are TGTGCCAGCTCACCACCCCGGCCCATGAATGAGCAGTTCTTC.

The genes are TRBV11-2 and TRBJ2-3; TRBD1 might be the D (6 bases). The CDR3 length is 15 residues. Germline-derived CDR1 and CDR2 are SGHAT and FQNNGV. With 3 bases removed from V and 1 base from J, the gap between germline ends came to 11 bases. This CDR3 is CASSFWGRGTDTQYF. DNA of the CDR3: TGTGCCAGCAGCTTTTGGGGGCGGGGCACAGATACGCAGTATTTT.

This chain joins TRBV21-1 and TRBJ2-7; TRBD2 reflects the table's D call only, with no check against the DNA. TRBV21-1 is assigned pseudogene status. This CDR3 has 13 amino acids. CDR3 coding DNA: TGTGCCAGCAGCAAAGGGCTAGCGGGGGGAGAGTACGTC. Translating it yields CASSKGLAGGEYV.

The rearrangement uses TRBV12-3 or TRBV12-4 and TRBJ1-3; D is undetermined. The CDR3 has 14 amino acids. V was pared by 7 bases and J by 5 bases, with 15 bases between. For the CDR3, the DNA is TGTGCCAGCAACCCAGCGGGGATAAGAAACACCATATATTTT. Translation gives CASNPAGIRNTIYF.

The rearrangement joins TRBV6-6 to TRBJ1-3, with TRBD1 identical over 7 bases. The germline CDR1 and CDR2 sequences are MNHNY and SVGAGI (reference sequence). The junction had 10 bases not matched to a gene; V was cut back by 6 bases and J by 8 bases. The CDR3 spans 14 residues. The CDR3 nucleotides read TGTGCCAGCAGGACAGACAGGGCTTCTTACACCATATATTTT. This gives the protein CASRTDRASYTIYF.

The chain joins TRBV5-1 to TRBJ2-1, with D uncertain. The CDR3 sequence is 16 residues long. V lost 2 bases, J lost 0 bases, and 12 bases lay in between. Looked up from germline, CDR1 is SGHRS and CDR2 is YFSETQ. CDR3 sequence (DNA): TGCGCCAGCAGCTTACCCAACCTTAGCTCCTACAATGAGCAGTTCTTC. Translation: CASSLPNLSSYNEQFF.

This clonotype was seen many times. The V call is TRBV7-2, the J call TRBJ1-2, with TRBD1 matching over 11 bases. The CDR3 is 14 amino acids. V gave up 3 bases and J gave up 4 bases; unmatched junction bases: 1. The V gene's germline CDR1 is SGHTA and CDR2 FQGNSA. CDR3 in amino acids: CASSFGTGGYGYTF. CDR3 DNA: TGTGCCAGCAGCTTCGGGACAGGGGGCTATGGCTACACCTTC.

This clonotype was seen only a few times. The chain combines TRBV20-1 with TRBJ2-3; no clear D gene. V was clipped by 3 bases and J by 0 bases, with 13 bases between them. The germline gives CDR1 DFQATT, CDR2 SNEGSKA (reference sequence). This CDR3 has 15 amino acids. CDR3 protein: CSASPSILSTDTQYF. DNA of the CDR3: TGCAGTGCTAGTCCGTCCATACTTAGCACAGATACGCAGTATTTT.

There are a few counts of this clonotype. This chain links TRBV12-5 with TRBJ1-6; possibly TRBD1 for D (5 bases). V lost 7 bases to trimming and J lost 8 bases, with 21 bases between them. Germline V CDR1 and CDR2: LGHNT, FRNRAP. CDR3 length: 16 residues. In DNA, the CDR3 is TGTGCTAGTGCCCCGGTCGGGGCGCGCCGGGATTCACCCCTCCACTTT. The encoded protein is CASAPVGARRDSPLHF.

This clonotype showed up many times. This sequence joins TRBV29-1 and TRBJ1-2, with 7 bases lining up with TRBD1. This CDR3 is built from 12 residues. V lost 7 bases and J lost 4; bases outside the gene matches: 6. The germline gives CDR1 SQVTM, CDR2 ANQGSEA. The CDR3 loop reads CSARQGVYGYTF. CDR3 sequence (DNA): TGCAGCGCAAGACAGGGCGTCTATGGCTACACCTTC.

This clonotype has just a few counts. V and J are TRBV6-2 or TRBV6-3 and TRBJ1-6, with TRBD1 as a possible D gene (6 bases). The V end lost 2 bases, the J end lost 7 bases, and 15 bases lay between the germline ends. Germline CDR1 is MNHEY and CDR2 is SVGEGT. The CDR3 runs to 16 residues. The CDR3 DNA follows: TGTGCCAGCAGTTACCCAAGGGGACAAAGGAATTCACCCCTCCACTTT. This codes for CASSYPRGQRNSPLHF.

This clonotype was detected a few times. The rearrangement links TRBV20-1 to TRBJ1-1; D perhaps matches TRBD1 (6 bases). Between the trimmed V and J ends, which lost 7 bases and 2 bases, there was a span of 14 bases. Germline CDR1 and CDR2: DFQATT and SNEGSKA (reference sequence). The CDR3 length is 13 residues. The CDR3 nucleotides read TGCAGTGGTTCAGGGGAATCAAACACTGAAGCTTTCTTT. Residues: CSGSGESNTEAFF.